This TCR beta chain was captured in a study of human T cells and chemical hapten exposure. On the study more broadly: Sensitization was performed using 2% DPC on a 2 cm by 2 cm upper inner arm skin site. Weekly scalp doses of diphenylcyclopropenone were given to patients during the approximately 25-week study. Epicutaneous patch tests delivered 0.01% DPC to the upper back, with evaluation at 6 days.

This CDR3 spans 12 amino acids. The germline V and J ends were trimmed by 7 bases and 2 bases, with 7 bases remaining between them. The library gave individual cDNA molecules unique molecular identifiers. TCRdb reanalysed the RACE reads using MiXCR and keeps one entry per CDR3 protein. The sample lists about 120,000 distinct CDR3 sequences, roughly 12% occurring once. Noted time point: patch test 1, 2 weeks after DPC sensitization. As to treatment: therapeutic diphenylcyclopropenone sensitization with weekly scalp DPC. This clonotype occurred a few times. The rearrangement uses TRBV12-3 or TRBV12-4 and TRBJ2-3; D is ambiguous. Sequenced material: whole blood, taken in connection with sensitization to the hapten diphenylcyclopropenone (DPC). This sequence was found in a woman aged 50 to 65 with alopecia areata. Some clones in this sample may be carry-over from other donors' samples. Here the CDR3 DNA reads TGTGCCAGCACCACGAACACAGATACGCAGTATTTT. It encodes CASTTNTDTQYF.